This T cell receptor beta chain was recovered during a study of cytomegalovirus exposure and HLA in healthy donors. On the study more broadly: Caucasian-associated ancestry cluster membership applied to about four fifths of over 350 genotyped donors.

Study-wide points: Listed as cytomegalovirus-associated were 150 to 200 TCR beta chains.

Researchers ran the PCR with 60 Vbeta and 13 Jbeta primers. In the authors' workflow: Among the unique TCR beta chains that a later analysis counted, about 81 million in all, 9.5 million to 12 million were shared. Using immunoSEQ multiplex PCR, the repertoire was profiled, and TCRdb retains in-frame clones only, with some absent. The DNA gave D and trimming, while V, J and clone size come from that table. The sample records around 170,000 clones, roughly 76% being singletons. Germline V gene sequence: CDR1 SGDLS, CDR2 YYNGEE. The CDR3 runs 15 residues. Trimming took off 3 bases at V and 4 bases at J, with 11 bases between the two ends. Though probably carrying unrecorded immune exposures, donors were nominally healthy at sampling. Details on this clone: Its antigen is unknown.

This rearrangement joins TRBV9 to TRBJ1-6; the D gene is possibly TRBD1 (5 bases). Sequenced sample: PBMCs. The sequence was obtained from a man aged 35 to 55 in good health and CMV-seropositive. Here the CDR3 reads CASSGGGSYNSPLHF. DNA for the CDR3: TGTGCCAGCAGCGGTGGGGGGAGTTATAATTCACCCCTCCACTTT.